The rows below give T cell receptor beta chains drawn from one sample of a study of blood T cells in healthy people across ages. One entry per CDR3 protein, called by TCRdb with MiXCR from the 5' RACE reads. The repertoire holds about 1,500,000 distinct CDR3 sequences, with about 40% as singletons. The sequenced sample consisted of blood. The receptors derive from a woman aged 18-29 years in good health. Each CDR3 is given with its conserved first and last residue. D genes are given only for firm matches. Clone size is stated in some rows and not others, as once, few, many or a class when expanded.

D gene	V gene	clone size	J gene	CDR3 DNA	CDR3 protein
NA	TRBV20-1	NA	TRBJ1-2	TGCAGTGCCAGGACACCCTCCTATGGCTACACCTTC	CSARTPSYGYTF
NA	TRBV20-1	NA	TRBJ1-1	TGCAGTGCTCAAAATCGGGGGCCGAATACTGAAGCTTTCTTT	CSAQNRGPNTEAFF
TRBD2	TRBV11-1	NA	TRBJ2-1	TGTGCCAGCAGCTTGGGCGGTAGCGGGAGATACAATGAGCAGTTCTTC	CASSLGGSGRYNEQFF
TRBD2	TRBV20-1	NA	TRBJ2-3	TGCAGTGCTCCCAGGGGAGCGGGGGAGAGGGCAGATACGCAGTATTTT	CSAPRGAGERADTQYF
NA	TRBV12-3/TRBV12-4	NA	TRBJ2-7	TGTGCCAGCTCCCCTGGGTCACGACATGAGCAGTACTTC	CASSPGSRHEQYF
TRBD1	TRBV5-1	few	TRBJ2-1	TGCGCCAGCAGCTTTGGAGGCTTCACCGGGACAGGGGAGCGCTACAATGAGCAGTTCTTC	CASSFGGFTGTGERYNEQFF
TRBD1	TRBV2	NA	TRBJ1-6	TGTGCCAGCAGGCAGACAGGGGTTTATTCACCCCTCCACTTT	CASRQTGVYSPLHF
NA	TRBV20-1	NA	TRBJ2-1	TGCAGTGCTAGCGGGCCTCTAGGGGTCAATGAGCAGTTCTTC	CSASGPLGVNEQFF
TRBD2	TRBV25-1	NA	TRBJ2-1	TGTGCCAGCAGTGAATGGACTAGCGCCTACAATGAGCAGTTCTTC	CASSEWTSAYNEQFF
NA	TRBV5-1	NA	TRBJ1-1	TGCGCCAGCAGCTGGCCACGTCGGAGGGGAAAGAACACTGAAGCTTTCTTT	CASSWPRRRGKNTEAFF